Listed below are T cell receptor beta chains from one sample, sequenced in a study of cytomegalovirus exposure and HLA in healthy donors. TCRdb's copy holds only in-frame clones and misses some; the assay was immunoSEQ multiplex PCR. The repertoire table contains about 140,000 clones. Source material: PBMCs. Receptor source: a male donor in good health and CMV-seronegative. The CDR3 runs from the conserved cysteine through the conserved F or W. A D gene is named only where the DNA matches it firmly.

TRBV7-9,TRBD1,TRBJ2-5,CASTPDREETQYF,TGTGCCAGCACCCCAGACAGGGAAGAGACCCAGTACTTC
TRBV16,-,TRBJ2-5,CASSQGAKPKTQYF,TGTGCCAGCAGCCAAGGGGCAAAACCCAAGACCCAGTACTTC
TRBV19,TRBD1,TRBJ2-7,CASSKTGPSEQYF,TGTGCCAGTAGTAAGACAGGGCCCAGCGAGCAGTACTTC
TRBV14,-,TRBJ1-3,CASSQVPYSGNTIYF,TGTGCCAGCAGCCAAGTCCCCTACTCTGGAAACACCATATATTTT
TRBV28,TRBD1,TRBJ1-6,CASRRTGWSSPLHF,TGTGCCAGCAGGAGGACAGGGTGGAGTTCACCCCTCCACTTT
TRBV6-5,-,TRBJ2-1,CASREGYNEQFF,TGTGCCAGCAGGGAGGGTTACAATGAGCAGTTCTTC
TRBV19,-,TRBJ2-3,CATRSEDTQYF,TGTGCCACCAGATCGGAGGATACGCAGTATTTT
TRBV19,TRBD1,TRBJ2-7,CASSPKDRAYEQYF,TGTGCCAGTAGTCCTAAGGACAGGGCCTACGAGCAGTACTTC
TRBV11-2,TRBD1,TRBJ1-2,CASTLGQGSGYTF,TGTGCCAGCACCTTGGGACAGGGCAGTGGCTACACCTTC
TRBV5-1,TRBD1,TRBJ1-4,CASRGTGATNEKLFF,TGCGCCAGCAGAGGGACAGGGGCAACTAATGAAAAACTGTTTTTT
TRBV7-9,TRBD1,TRBJ1-6,CASSRDSNSPLHF,TGTGCCAGCAGCCGGGACAGTAATTCACCCCTCCACTTT
TRBV15,-,TRBJ1-2,CATSRDSGALWGYTF,TGTGCCACCAGCAGAGATTCAGGGGCTTTGTGGGGCTACACCTTC
TRBV5-1,TRBD1,TRBJ2-7,CASSLGPAGGFSDEQYF,TGCGCCAGCAGCTTGGGACCCGCAGGGGGCTTTAGCGACGAGCAGTACTTC
TRBV13,TRBD1,TRBJ2-7,CASSFRDRGLDEQYF,TGTGCCAGCAGCTTCCGGGACAGGGGGCTCGACGAGCAGTACTTC
TRBV28,TRBD1,TRBJ1-6,CASSRQGAGGNSPLHF,TGTGCCAGCAGTCGACAGGGGGCAGGCGGTAATTCACCCCTCCACTTT
TRBV6-1,TRBD2,TRBJ2-1,CATTPRTSGFDEQFF,TGTGCCACCACACCCCGGACTAGCGGTTTCGATGAGCAGTTCTTC
TRBV6-1,TRBD1,TRBJ1-5,CASTVTGAQPQHF,TGTGCCAGCACTGTGACAGGGGCTCAGCCCCAGCATTTT
TRBV18,TRBD2,TRBJ2-1,CASSPVGRALINEQFF,TGTGCCAGCTCACCCGTCGGGAGGGCCTTGATCAATGAGCAGTTCTTC
TRBV18,TRBD2,TRBJ2-1,CASSPSGTSYNEQFF,TGTGCCAGCTCACCAAGCGGGACCTCCTACAATGAGCAGTTCTTC
TRBV28,TRBD1,TRBJ1-6,CASSPRQGSNNSPLHF,TGTGCCAGCAGCCCTCGACAGGGGAGCAATAATTCACCCCTCCACTTT
TRBV27,TRBD2,TRBJ2-1,CASRATSVNEQFF,TGTGCCAGCAGGGCGACTAGCGTGAATGAGCAGTTCTTC
TRBV7-2,TRBD2,TRBJ2-4,CASSLVGGGPGNIQYF,TGTGCCAGCAGCTTAGTCGGCGGGGGGCCGGGAAACATTCAGTACTTC
TRBV18,TRBD1,TRBJ1-1,CASSPMTGSNTEAFF,TGTGCCAGCTCACCGATGACAGGGTCGAACACTGAAGCTTTCTTT
TRBV5-1,TRBD2,TRBJ2-1,CASSKISGRANNEQFF,TGCGCCAGCAGCAAAATTAGCGGGAGGGCCAACAATGAGCAGTTCTTC
TRBV2,TRBD1,TRBJ1-2,CASSETRSGGNYGYTF,TGTGCCAGCAGTGAAACGAGGTCAGGGGGCAACTATGGCTACACCTTC
TRBV28,-,TRBJ2-3,CASTWGLGTDTQYF,TGTGCCAGCACCTGGGGGCTGGGCACAGATACGCAGTATTTT
TRBV6-5,-,TRBJ2-3,CASSNRGGGTDTQYF,TGTGCCAGCAGTAACAGGGGCGGGGGGACAGATACGCAGTATTTT
TRBV19,-,TRBJ1-1,CASSPSGGVTEAFF,TGTGCCAGTAGTCCCAGCGGGGGAGTCACTGAAGCTTTCTTT
TRBV25-1,-,TRBJ2-7,CASSEGQGISYEQYF,TGTGCCAGCAGTGAAGGCCAGGGGATCTCCTACGAGCAGTACTTC
TRBV19,-,TRBJ2-7,CASSPGLGSYEQYF,TGTGCCAGTAGTCCAGGGCTTGGGTCCTACGAGCAGTACTTC
TRBV6-5,-,TRBJ2-5,CASSYSGEETQYF,TGTGCCAGCAGTTACTCGGGAGAAGAGACCCAGTACTTC
TRBV2,TRBD1,TRBJ1-2,CASRPDRGSGYTF,TGTGCCAGCAGGCCAGACAGGGGGTCTGGCTACACCTTC
TRBV11-3,TRBD1,TRBJ2-1,CASSSGDLGQGILHEQFF,TGTGCCAGCAGCTCAGGAGACCTGGGACAGGGTATTCTCCATGAGCAGTTCTTC
TRBV27,TRBD2,TRBJ2-1,CASSSPRAFGTRRYNEQFF,TGTGCCAGCAGTTCACCACGGGCTTTCGGGACTAGGCGGTACAATGAGCAGTTCTTC
TRBV30,-,TRBJ1-2,CAWSMDLDYGYTF,TGTGCCTGGAGCATGGACTTGGACTATGGCTACACCTTC
TRBV6-4,-,TRBJ2-2,CASRLGGNTGELFF,TGTGCCAGCAGACTGGGGGGTAACACCGGGGAGCTGTTTTTT
TRBV7-3,-,TRBJ2-2,CASSLNTGSLTGELFF,TGTGCCAGCAGCTTAAACACAGGATCCCTCACCGGGGAGCTGTTTTTT
TRBV7-7,-,TRBJ2-1,CASSSGTQQFF,TGTGCTAGCAGCTCCGGGACTCAGCAGTTCTTC
TRBV9,TRBD2,TRBJ2-7,CASSEGSGRLADEQYF,TGTGCCAGCAGCGAGGGTAGCGGGAGATTGGCGGACGAGCAGTACTTC
TRBV25-1,-,TRBJ1-4,CASSRSAGRSNEKLFF,TGTGCCAGCAGCCGTTCCGCAGGCCGGTCTAATGAAAAACTGTTTTTT
TRBV21-1,-,TRBJ2-7,CARRARGGSYEQYF,TGTGCCAGGAGGGCGCGGGGGGGTTCTTACGAGCAGTACTTC
TRBV30,-,TRBJ1-2,CAWSLGRDYGYTF,TGTGCCTGGAGCCTTGGGCGGGACTATGGCTACACCTTC
TRBV28,-,TRBJ1-3,CASSPWMTNSGNTIYF,TGTGCCAGCAGCCCGTGGATGACAAACTCTGGAAACACCATATATTTT
TRBV9,-,TRBJ2-7,CASSVGGGPYEQYF,TGTGCCAGCAGCGTAGGGGGGGGGCCCTACGAGCAGTACTTC
TRBV28,-,TRBJ1-5,CASSWSGGSNQPQHF,TGTGCCAGCAGTTGGTCGGGGGGGAGCAATCAGCCCCAGCATTTT
TRBV11-2,-,TRBJ1-2,CASSLESLYTSAGGYTF,TGTGCCAGCAGCTTAGAGAGCCTCTACACCTCTGCAGGTGGCTACACCTTC
TRBV15,-,TRBJ2-7,CATSRDRGSYEQYF,TGTGCCACCAGCAGAGATAGGGGTTCCTACGAGCAGTACTTC
TRBV30,-,TRBJ1-2,CAWGLRAYGYTF,TGTGCCTGGGGGCTCAGGGCCTATGGCTACACCTTC
TRBV6-5,TRBD1,TRBJ1-2,CASSSFRTGDAGYTF,TGTGCCAGCAGTTCCTTCCGAACAGGGGACGCTGGCTACACCTTC
TRBV4-2,-,TRBJ1-4,CASSQDTDEKLFF,TGTGCCAGCAGCCAAGACACTGATGAAAAACTGTTTTTT
TRBV7-2,-,TRBJ1-1,CASTRSLIPRGEAFF,TGTGCCAGCACTCGGTCACTTATTCCTAGGGGTGAAGCTTTCTTT
TRBV6-5,TRBD1,TRBJ1-5,CASSLGTGVGQPQHF,TGTGCCAGCAGTCTCGGGACAGGGGTGGGTCAGCCCCAGCATTTT
TRBV18,-,TRBJ1-3,CASSPPGVLSGNTIYF,TGTGCCAGCTCACCACCAGGGGTACTCTCTGGAAACACCATATATTTT
TRBV6-5,-,TRBJ1-1,CASSSTDVGAFF,TGTGCCAGCAGTTCGACTGACGTAGGCGCTTTCTTT
TRBV6-5,TRBD1,TRBJ2-7,CASRPPGQGVYEQYF,TGTGCCAGCAGACCCCCGGGACAGGGGGTCTACGAGCAGTACTTC
TRBV27,TRBD2,TRBJ2-7,CASKPIAGVAHEQYF,TGTGCCAGCAAACCAATAGCGGGAGTCGCCCACGAGCAGTACTTC
TRBV30,TRBD1,TRBJ1-2,CAWSHDRGYGYTF,TGTGCCTGGAGTCACGACAGGGGCTACGGCTACACCTTC
TRBV5-1,-,TRBJ2-1,CASSLAAGGLSSYNEQFF,TGCGCCAGCAGCTTGGCTGCTGGTGGTCTGAGCTCCTACAATGAGCAGTTCTTC
TRBV4-2,-,TRBJ1-1,CASSPRGNTEAFF,TGTGCCAGCAGCCCTCGAGGGAACACTGAAGCTTTCTTT
TRBV30,TRBD2,TRBJ2-7,CAWSVLVGEGEQYF,TGTGCCTGGAGTGTACTGGTCGGGGAGGGCGAGCAGTACTTC